This T cell receptor beta chain was captured in a study of CD8+ T cells in alopecia areata. Study-level information: Treatment comprised oral tofacitinib, 5 to 10 mg twice daily, in treated patients. Treatment ran 6 to 18 months, with 6 months of follow-up afterward.

CDR1 SQVTM and CDR2 ANQGSEA come from the germline V gene. After removal of 4 bases from V and 0 bases from J, the junction contained 4 bases not matched to a gene. There are 15 residues in the CDR3. RNA, once extracted, was reverse transcribed into cDNA for use as the sequencing template. The assay was immunoSEQ multiplex PCR, and TCRdb's table has in-frame clones only and misses some. The data contain 200,000 to 250,000 clones, 50% to 65% of them seen just once; the ten biggest clones take up approximately 0.5%. Samples from alopecia areata patients were lesional scalp punch biopsies and peripheral blood.

This chain connects TRBV29-1 to TRBJ2-2; 8 nucleotides line up with TRBD1. The TCR originated in a human donor with alopecia areata. The sequenced sample was CD4+ T cells sorted from blood, obtained at week 0. CDR3: CSVGQGISNTGELFF. The CDR3 nucleotides are TGCAGCGTTGGACAGGGGATTTCGAACACCGGGGAGCTGTTTTTT.